This T cell receptor beta chain was sequenced for a study of regulatory T cells in long-lasting Graves disease. V shed 6 bases and J shed 0 bases, with 12 bases lying between them. This CDR3 has 13 residues. Germline V gene data show CDR1 as DFQATT and CDR2 as SNEGSKA (reference sequence). CDR3-region Arm-PCR and iRepertoire HTBI primers produced the TCR beta libraries. Each CDR3 protein gets one entry after TCRdb re-called the multiplex PCR reads with MiXCR. This table holds about 420,000 distinct CDR3 sequences, roughly 17% found once. Time point: newly diagnosed GD, antithyroid drugs for less than 3 months. With RNA extracted from PBMCs as input, the TCR library was made. This clonotype was seen many times. The same data also contributed to another study, on T cells in Graves' hyperthyroidism and ophthalmopathy.

The receptor comes from a woman younger than 30 with Graves disease. The specimen comprised peripheral blood mononuclear cells (PBMCs), sampled at new diagnosis, from a patient treated with antithyroid drugs. The genes are TRBV20-1 and TRBJ2-7; D may correspond to TRBD1 or TRBD2 (5 bases each). The CDR3 coding sequence is TGCAGTGCCGGTTGGGGGTCCTCCTACGAGCAGTACTTC. Translated: CSAGWGSSYEQYF.